Presented here are 8 T cell receptor beta chains from one specimen sequenced in a study of cytomegalovirus exposure and HLA in healthy donors. Repertoires were generated with immunoSEQ multiplex PCR, while TCRdb's copy carries only in-frame clones and drops some. The table lists 200,000 or so clones, roughly 88% of them singletons, with roughly 12% in the top ten. Input material: PBMCs. These receptors all stem from a woman younger than 45 in good health and CMV-seropositive.

The chain has TRBV9 and TRBJ2-2; the match to TRBD2 covers 12 bases. Germline values: CDR1 SGDLS, CDR2 YYNGEE. The CDR3 sequence is 17 residues long. V lost 0 bases and J lost 3; bases outside the gene matches: 3. The CDR3 loop is CASSVASGRAHTGELFF. The DNA for the CDR3 is TGTGCCAGCAGCGTAGCTAGCGGGAGGGCCCACACCGGGGAGCTGTTTTTT.

The gene calls are TRBV27 and TRBJ2-3; perhaps TRBD1 as D (6 bases). Germline-derived CDR1 and CDR2 are MNHEY and SMNVEV (reference sequence). V lost 3 bases to trimming and J lost 13 bases, with 14 bases between them. The CDR3 spans 12 residues. The CDR3: CASSFLQGMEYF. In DNA, the CDR3 is TGTGCCAGCAGTTTTTTACAGGGCATGGAGTATTTT.

The chain couples TRBV5-4 to TRBJ2-5, with D possibly matching TRBD1 (5 bases). V gave up 5 bases and J gave up 2 bases, with 16 bases separating them. The germline V gene has CDR1 SGHNT and CDR2 YYREEE (reference sequence). The CDR3 runs 15 residues. CDR3 sequence (DNA): TGTGCCAGCAGTTTTGTACAGGAACCTCAAGAGACCCAGTACTTC. This sequence encodes CASSFVQEPQETQYF.

The CDR3 DNA reads as TGTGCCAGCGGGAGTCCCGCTCTCTATGGCTACACCTTC. Protein sequence: CASGSPALYGYTF. J is TRBJ1-2 and V is TRBV28, with no clear D. The CDR3 runs 13 residues. The V gene's germline CDR1 is MDHEN and CDR2 SYDVKM. Trimming stripped 8 bases from V and 4 bases from J, with 14 bases between.

This chain links TRBV19 with TRBJ2-1; 13 bases are shared with TRBD2. Looked up from germline, CDR1 is LNHDA and CDR2 is SQIVND (reference sequence). V was pared by 7 bases and J by 9 bases, with 9 bases of the junction left unmatched. This CDR3 is built from 15 residues. The CDR3 protein is CASTPRLAGGSEQFF. CDR3 DNA: TGTGCCAGTACCCCCAGACTAGCGGGAGGTAGTGAGCAGTTCTTC.

This rearrangement joins TRBV6-5 to TRBJ1-1, with a tentative D call TRBD1 (6 bases). Trimming left V 2 bases short and J 8 bases short, with 9 bases between. Germline V gene sequence: CDR1 MNHEY, CDR2 SVGAGI. The CDR3 has 12 amino acids. The DNA for the CDR3 is TGTGCCAGCAGTTACGGGGGCAGCGAAGCTTTCTTT. It codes for CASSYGGSEAFF.

In this sample, this clone turned up once. The gene calls are TRBV5-1 and TRBJ1-1; D is possibly TRBD1 (5 bases). The ends were cut back, 4 bases at V and 3 bases at J, with 19 bases in the middle. Per germline, CDR1 SGHRS and CDR2 YFSETQ. The CDR3 runs to 16 residues. The CDR3 bases are TGCGCCAGCAGCCCCGGGACTCGCCCGTCGGACACTGAAGCTTTCTTT. It yields the protein CASSPGTRPSDTEAFF.

The chain is built from TRBV5-1 and TRBJ2-7, with TRBD2 matching 7 bases. This CDR3 region has 14 residues. The trim removed 0 bases at V and 2 bases at J, leaving 2 bases unmatched. The germline gives CDR1 SGHRS, CDR2 YFSETQ. The CDR3 sequence: CASSLGEGPYEQYF. CDR3 DNA: TGCGCCAGCAGCTTGGGGGAGGGGCCCTACGAGCAGTACTTC.